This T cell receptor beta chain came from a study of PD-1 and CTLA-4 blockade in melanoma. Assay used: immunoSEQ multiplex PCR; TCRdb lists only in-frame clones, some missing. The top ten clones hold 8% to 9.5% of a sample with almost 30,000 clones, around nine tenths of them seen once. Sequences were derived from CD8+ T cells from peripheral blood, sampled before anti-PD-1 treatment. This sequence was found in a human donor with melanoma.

The CDR3 is CASSLPLGHEEKLFF. The CDR3, as DNA: TGTGCCAGCTCACTTCCTTTGGGACATGAAGAAAAACTGTTTTTT. The gene calls are TRBV18 and TRBJ1-4; tentative D call: TRBD1 (6 bases). The CDR3 covers 15 residues. With 4 bases removed from V and 8 bases from J, the gap between germline ends came to 17 bases. Germline lookup yields CDR1 KGHSH and CDR2 LQKENI. Using reference TRBV18 and TRBJ1-4 for the parts outside the CDR3, the full variable domain is NAGVMQNPRHLVRRRGQEARLRCSPMKGHSHVYWYRQLPEEGLKFMVYLQKENIIDESGMPKERFSAEFPKEGPSILRIQQVVRGDSAAYFCASSLPLGHEEKLFFGSGTQLSVL.